This T cell receptor (beta chain) is drawn from a study of early T cells in non-severe SARS-CoV-2 infection. Turning to the study itself: It was bulk RNA from unsorted whole blood that was sequenced, and the chains were unpaired.

Individual cDNA molecules received unique molecular identifiers. TCRdb reprocessed the 5' RACE reads with MiXCR, giving one entry per CDR3 protein. This sample has some 54,000 distinct CDR3 sequences; 10% occur once, and the top ten carry approximately 9%. This clonotype was seen ten or more times. Sequenced input: whole blood. This sequence originates from an adult who was a healthcare worker with PCR-confirmed SARS-CoV-2 infection or an uninfected control (not recorded which).

CDR3 sequence reads: CASSLVRGARYNEQFF. DNA for the CDR3: TGTGCCAGCAGCTTAGTTCGGGGGGCGCGCTACAATGAGCAGTTCTTC. V and J are TRBV11-2 and TRBJ2-1; TRBD2 is a possible D gene (7 bases). Germline CDR1 is SGHAT and CDR2 is FQNNGV. The CDR3 has 16 residues. The ends were cut back, 1 base at V and 3 bases at J, with 13 bases in the middle.